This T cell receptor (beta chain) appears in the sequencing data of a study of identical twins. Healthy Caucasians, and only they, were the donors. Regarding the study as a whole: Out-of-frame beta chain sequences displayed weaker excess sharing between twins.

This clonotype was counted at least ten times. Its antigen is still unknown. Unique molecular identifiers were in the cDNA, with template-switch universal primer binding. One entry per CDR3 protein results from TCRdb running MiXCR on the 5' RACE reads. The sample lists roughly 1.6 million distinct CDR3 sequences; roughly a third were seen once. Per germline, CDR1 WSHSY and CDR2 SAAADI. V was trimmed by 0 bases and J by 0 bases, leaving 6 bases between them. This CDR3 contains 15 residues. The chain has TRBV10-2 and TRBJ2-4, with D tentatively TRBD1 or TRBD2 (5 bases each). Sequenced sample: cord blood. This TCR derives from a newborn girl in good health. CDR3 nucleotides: TGCGCCAGCAGTGAGTCGGGGACAGCCAAAAACATTCAGTACTTC. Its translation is CASSESGTAKNIQYF.